This TCR beta chain was sequenced in a study of patients and donors after allogeneic stem cell transplantation. TCRdb called the RT-PCR reads again in MiXCR, with one record for every CDR3 protein. The profile shows approximately 9,000 distinct CDR3 sequences, approximately 4.2% of them singletons. This clonotype was seen at least ten times. V gave up 2 bases and J gave up 4 bases, with 10 bases separating them. CDR1 is LGHDT, CDR2 YNNKEL, per germline (reference sequence). This CDR3 contains 14 residues. Sequencing input: blood, either unsorted or a sorted T cell fraction (not recorded which). This sequence joins TRBV3-1 and TRBJ2-3; possible D gene TRBD2, 6 bases. This receptor was obtained from a human donor who was either an allogeneic HSCT recipient or a stem cell or donor lymphocyte infusion donor (not recorded which). It is not recorded whose cells these are; they may come from a transplant donor. The CDR3 DNA reads as TGTGCCAGCAGCCAAACGGGAGCAGCAGATACGCAGTATTTT. This codes for CASSQTGAADTQYF.